Reported below is one T cell receptor (beta chain). What it binds is not known. The data derive from a study of T cell responses to AZD1222 COVID-19 vaccine. Findings and caveats of the study: At baseline, just a handful of AZD1222 recipients tested seropositive. Spike-specific TCR breadth and depth both grew after two AZD1222 doses. Donor demographics were predominantly white British with a female majority; clonal diversity may be underestimated.

The CDR3 totals 15 residues. Trimming took 0 bases from V and 2 from J, leaving 9 bases between them. Per germline, CDR1 SGHRS and CDR2 YFSETQ. The method was immunoSEQ multiplex PCR; TCRdb's version includes in-frame clones alone and lacks a portion of them. The sample yields approximately 130,000 clones, 90% to 95% seen once. The receptor comes from an adult in good health. The V and J genes are TRBV5-1 and TRBJ1-3; D perhaps matches TRBD1 (5 bases). Material: peripheral blood, obtained on day 0 of AZD1222 vaccination. In DNA form, the CDR3 reads TGCGCCAGCAGCTTGGTTCGCAGGGCTGGAAACACCATATATTTT. It codes for CASSLVRRAGNTIYF.